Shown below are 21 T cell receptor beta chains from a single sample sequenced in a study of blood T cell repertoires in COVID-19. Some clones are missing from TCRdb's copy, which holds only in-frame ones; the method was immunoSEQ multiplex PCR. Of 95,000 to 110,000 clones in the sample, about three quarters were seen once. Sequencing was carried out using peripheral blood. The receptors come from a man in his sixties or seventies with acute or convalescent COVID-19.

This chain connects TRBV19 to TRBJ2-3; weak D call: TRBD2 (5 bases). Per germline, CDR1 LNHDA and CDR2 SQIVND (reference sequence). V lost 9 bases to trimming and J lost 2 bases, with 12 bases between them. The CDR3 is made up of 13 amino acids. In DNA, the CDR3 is TGTGCCAGCACGGACTTCTACACAGATACGCAGTATTTT. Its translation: CASTDFYTDTQYF.

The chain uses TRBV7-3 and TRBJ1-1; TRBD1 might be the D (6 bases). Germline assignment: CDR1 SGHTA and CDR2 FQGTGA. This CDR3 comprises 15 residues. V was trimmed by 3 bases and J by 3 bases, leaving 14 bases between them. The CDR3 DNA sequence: TGTGCCAGCAGCTTTTCGGGGGGGCTTGACACTGAAGCTTTCTTT. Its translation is CASSFSGGLDTEAFF.

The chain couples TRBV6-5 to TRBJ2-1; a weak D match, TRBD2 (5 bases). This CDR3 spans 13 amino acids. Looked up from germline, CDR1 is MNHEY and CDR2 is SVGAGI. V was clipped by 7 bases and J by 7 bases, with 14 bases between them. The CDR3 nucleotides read TGTGCCAGCACCGCGGGCAGTTTAAATGAGCAGTTCTTC. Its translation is CASTAGSLNEQFF.

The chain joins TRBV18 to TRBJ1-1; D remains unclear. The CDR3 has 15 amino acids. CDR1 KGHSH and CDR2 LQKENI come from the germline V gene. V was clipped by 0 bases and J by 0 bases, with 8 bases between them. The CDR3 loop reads CASSPPSGMNTEAFF. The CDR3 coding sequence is TGTGCCAGCTCACCACCTTCGGGGATGAACACTGAAGCTTTCTTT.

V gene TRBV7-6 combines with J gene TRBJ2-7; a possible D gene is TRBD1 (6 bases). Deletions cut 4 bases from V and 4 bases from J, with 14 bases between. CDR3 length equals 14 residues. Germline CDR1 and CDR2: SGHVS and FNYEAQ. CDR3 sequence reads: CASSSQQGPYEQYF. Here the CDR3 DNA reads TGTGCCAGCAGCTCACAACAGGGACCGTACGAGCAGTACTTC.

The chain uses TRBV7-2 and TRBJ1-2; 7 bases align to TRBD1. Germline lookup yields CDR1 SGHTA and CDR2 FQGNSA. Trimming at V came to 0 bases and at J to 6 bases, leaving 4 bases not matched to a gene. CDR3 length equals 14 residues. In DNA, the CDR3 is TGTGCCAGCAGCTTAGCCTGGGACAGTGATGGCTACACCTTC. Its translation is CASSLAWDSDGYTF.

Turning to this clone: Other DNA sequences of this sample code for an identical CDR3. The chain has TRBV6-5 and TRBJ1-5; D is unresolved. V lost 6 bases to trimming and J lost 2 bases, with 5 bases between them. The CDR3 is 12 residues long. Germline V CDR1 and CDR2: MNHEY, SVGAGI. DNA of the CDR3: TGTGCCAGCAGCCAGGGCAATCAGCCCCAGCATTTT. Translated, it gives CASSQGNQPQHF.

Here the CDR3 reads CASSLDPGTYEQYF. CDR3 sequence (DNA): TGCGCCAGCAGCTTGGATCCGGGAACCTACGAGCAGTACTTC. The rearrangement uses TRBV5-1 and TRBJ2-7, with D perhaps TRBD2 (5 bases). CDR1 and CDR2 (germline): SGHRS, YFSETQ. Trimming took 0 bases from V and 2 from J, leaving 9 bases between them. The CDR3 runs to 14 residues.

CDR3 region: CASSLTSGGTSSTDTQYF. The DNA of the CDR3 is TGTGCCAGTAGCCTGACTAGCGGGGGAACCTCTAGCACAGATACGCAGTATTTT. The chain is built from TRBV19 and TRBJ2-3, with 12 positions matching TRBD2. The length of the CDR3 is 18 residues. Trimming at V came to 6 bases and at J to 0 bases, leaving 10 bases not matched to a gene. Per the germline V gene, CDR1 is LNHDA and CDR2 is SQIVND (reference sequence).

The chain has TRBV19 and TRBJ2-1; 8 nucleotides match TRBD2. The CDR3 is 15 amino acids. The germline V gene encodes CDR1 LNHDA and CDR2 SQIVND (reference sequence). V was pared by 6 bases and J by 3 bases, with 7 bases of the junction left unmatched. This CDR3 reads CASSRSGELYNEQFF. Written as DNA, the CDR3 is TGTGCCAGTAGCCGTAGCGGGGAGCTCTACAATGAGCAGTTCTTC.

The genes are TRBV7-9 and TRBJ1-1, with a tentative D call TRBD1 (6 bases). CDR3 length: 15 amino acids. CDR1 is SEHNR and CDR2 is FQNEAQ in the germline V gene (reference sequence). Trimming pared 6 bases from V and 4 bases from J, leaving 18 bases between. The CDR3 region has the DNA TGTGCCAGCAGTAGGACAGCTCAGGGAACCACTGAAGCTTTCTTT. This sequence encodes CASSRTAQGTTEAFF.

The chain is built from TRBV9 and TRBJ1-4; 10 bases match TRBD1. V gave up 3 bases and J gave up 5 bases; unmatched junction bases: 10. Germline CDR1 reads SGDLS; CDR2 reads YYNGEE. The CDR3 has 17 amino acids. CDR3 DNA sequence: TGTGCCAGCAGCGCACGACAGGGGGCTGGTTTGAATGAAAAACTGTTTTTT. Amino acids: CASSARQGAGLNEKLFF.

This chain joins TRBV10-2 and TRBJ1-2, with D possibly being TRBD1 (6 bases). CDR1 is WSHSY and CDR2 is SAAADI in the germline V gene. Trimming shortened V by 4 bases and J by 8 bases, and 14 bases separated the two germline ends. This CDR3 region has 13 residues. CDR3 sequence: CASSGRGQEGYTF. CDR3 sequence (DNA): TGCGCCAGCAGTGGGCGGGGGCAGGAGGGCTACACCTTC.

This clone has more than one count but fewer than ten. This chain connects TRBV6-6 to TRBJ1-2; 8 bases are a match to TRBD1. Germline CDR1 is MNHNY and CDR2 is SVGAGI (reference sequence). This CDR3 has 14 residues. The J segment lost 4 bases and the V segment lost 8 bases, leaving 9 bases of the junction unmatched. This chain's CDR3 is CASVPSGQAYGYTF. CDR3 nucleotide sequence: TGTGCCAGCGTACCTTCGGGACAGGCCTATGGCTACACCTTC.

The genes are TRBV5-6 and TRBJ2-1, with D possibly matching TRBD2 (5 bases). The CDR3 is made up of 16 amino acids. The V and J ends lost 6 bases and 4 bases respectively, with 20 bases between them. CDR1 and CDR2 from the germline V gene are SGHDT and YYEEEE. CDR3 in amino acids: CASTAPRAGFYNEQFF. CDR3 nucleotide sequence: TGTGCCAGCACCGCACCTAGGGCGGGTTTTTACAATGAGCAGTTCTTC. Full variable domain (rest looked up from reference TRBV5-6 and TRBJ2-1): DAGVTQSPTHLIKTRGQQVTLRCSPKSGHDTVSWYQQALGQGPQFIFQYYEEEERQRGNFPDRFSGHQFPNYSSELNVNALLLGDSALYLCASTAPRAGFYNEQFFGPGTRLTVL.

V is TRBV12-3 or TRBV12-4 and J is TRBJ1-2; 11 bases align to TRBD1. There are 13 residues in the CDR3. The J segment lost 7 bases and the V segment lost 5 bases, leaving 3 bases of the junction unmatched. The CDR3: CASSTGTGGGYTF. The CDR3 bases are TGTGCCAGCAGTACCGGGACAGGGGGTGGCTACACCTTC.

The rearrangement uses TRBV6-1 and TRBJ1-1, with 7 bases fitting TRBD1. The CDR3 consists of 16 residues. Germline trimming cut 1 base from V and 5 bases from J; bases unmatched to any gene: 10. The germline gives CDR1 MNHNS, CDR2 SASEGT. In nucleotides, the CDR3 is TGTGCCAGCAGTGAAGACGAGACAGGGTATTGGACTGAAGCTTTCTTT. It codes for CASSEDETGYWTEAFF.

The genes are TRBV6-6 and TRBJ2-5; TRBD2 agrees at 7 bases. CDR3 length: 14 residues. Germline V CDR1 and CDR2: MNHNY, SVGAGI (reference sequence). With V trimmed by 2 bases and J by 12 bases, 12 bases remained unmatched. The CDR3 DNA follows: TGTGCCAGCAGTTACCCCTCGGGAGGCCGGCCAAAGTACTTC. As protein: CASSYPSGGRPKYF.

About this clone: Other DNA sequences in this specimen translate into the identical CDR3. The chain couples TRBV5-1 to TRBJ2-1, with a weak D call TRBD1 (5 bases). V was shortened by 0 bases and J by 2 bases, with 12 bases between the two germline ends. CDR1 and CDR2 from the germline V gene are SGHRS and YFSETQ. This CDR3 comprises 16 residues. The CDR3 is CASSLEAGQAYNEQFF. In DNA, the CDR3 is TGCGCCAGCAGCTTGGAAGCAGGGCAGGCCTACAATGAGCAGTTCTTC.

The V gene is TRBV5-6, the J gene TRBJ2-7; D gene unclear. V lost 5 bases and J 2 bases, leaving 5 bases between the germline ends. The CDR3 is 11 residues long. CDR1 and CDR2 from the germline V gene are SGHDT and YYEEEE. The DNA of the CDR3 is TGTGCCAGCAGTCTTCCCTACGAGCAGTACTTC. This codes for CASSLPYEQYF. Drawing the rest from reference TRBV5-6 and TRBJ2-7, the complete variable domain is DAGVTQSPTHLIKTRGQQVTLRCSPKSGHDTVSWYQQALGQGPQFIFQYYEEEERQRGNFPDRFSGHQFPNYSSELNVNALLLGDSALYLCASSLPYEQYFGPGTRLTVT.

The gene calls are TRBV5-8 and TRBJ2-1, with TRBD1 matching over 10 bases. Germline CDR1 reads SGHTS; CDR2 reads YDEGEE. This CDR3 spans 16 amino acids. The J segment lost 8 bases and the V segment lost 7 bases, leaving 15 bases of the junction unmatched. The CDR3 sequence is CASPAWFGTGDDEQFF. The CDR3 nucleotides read TGTGCCAGCCCAGCTTGGTTCGGGACAGGGGATGATGAGCAGTTCTTC.